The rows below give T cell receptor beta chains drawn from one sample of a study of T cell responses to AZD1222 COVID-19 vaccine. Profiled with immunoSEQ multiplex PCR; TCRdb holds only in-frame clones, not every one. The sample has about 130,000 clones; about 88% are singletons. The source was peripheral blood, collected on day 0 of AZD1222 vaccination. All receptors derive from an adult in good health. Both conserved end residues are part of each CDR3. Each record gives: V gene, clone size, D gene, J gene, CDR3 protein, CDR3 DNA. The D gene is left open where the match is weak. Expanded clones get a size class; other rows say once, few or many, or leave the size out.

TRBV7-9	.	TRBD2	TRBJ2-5	CASSPMTSGYQETQYF	TGTGCCAGCAGCCCGATGACTAGCGGATACCAAGAGACCCAGTACTTC
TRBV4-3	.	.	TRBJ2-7	CASSQDGGQFFSGEQYF	TGCGCCAGCAGCCAAGATGGAGGACAGTTCTTTTCGGGCGAGCAGTACTTC
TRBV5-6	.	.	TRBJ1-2	CASSLGEGSLVGYTF	TGTGCCAGCAGCTTGGGTGAAGGGTCATTAGTCGGCTACACCTTC
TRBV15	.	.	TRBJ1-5	CATSDSYSNQPQHF	TGTGCCACCAGCGACAGTTATAGCAATCAGCCCCAGCATTTT
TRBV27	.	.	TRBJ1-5	CASSLFFGSNQPQHF	TGTGCCAGCAGTTTATTCTTCGGGAGTAATCAGCCCCAGCATTTT
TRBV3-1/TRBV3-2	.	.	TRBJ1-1	CASSQDKGLDPAFF	TGTGCCAGCAGCCAAGACAAGGGGCTCGACCCGGCTTTCTTT
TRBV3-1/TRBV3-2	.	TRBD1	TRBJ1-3	CASSPTGAGNTIYF	TGTGCCAGCAGCCCGACAGGGGCTGGAAACACCATATATTTT
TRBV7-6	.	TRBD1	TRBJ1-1	CASSVGQHTEAFF	TGTGCCAGCAGCGTGGGACAGCACACTGAAGCTTTCTTT
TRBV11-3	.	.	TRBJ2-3	CASSLTLGTDTQYF	TGTGCCAGCAGCTTGACATTGGGCACAGATACGCAGTATTTT
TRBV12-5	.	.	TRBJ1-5	CASGLARSQPQHF	TGTGCTAGTGGTTTGGCCCGCAGTCAGCCCCAGCATTTT
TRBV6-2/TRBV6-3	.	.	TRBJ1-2	CASSFPGADYGYTF	TGTGCCAGCAGTTTTCCTGGGGCAGACTATGGCTACACCTTC
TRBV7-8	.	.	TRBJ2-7	CASSFARDSYEQYF	TGTGCCAGCAGCTTTGCCAGGGACTCCTACGAGCAGTACTTC
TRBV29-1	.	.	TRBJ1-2	CSVGDVANYGYTF	TGCAGCGTTGGAGACGTAGCTAACTATGGCTACACCTTC
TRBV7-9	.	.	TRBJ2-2	CASSLDRVGGELFF	TGTGCCAGCAGCTTAGACAGGGTTGGCGGGGAGCTGTTTTTT
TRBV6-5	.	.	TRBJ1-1	CASSYSIGTEAFF	TGTGCCAGCAGTTACTCGATCGGAACTGAAGCTTTCTTT
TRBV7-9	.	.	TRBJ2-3	CASSLPGVSTDTQYF	TGTGCCAGCAGCTTACCGGGGGTCAGCACAGATACGCAGTATTTT
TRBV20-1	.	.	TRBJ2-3	CSASGGLFTDTQYF	TGCAGTGCTAGTGGCGGACTCTTCACAGATACGCAGTATTTT
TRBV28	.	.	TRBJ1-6	CASSFSKGLNSPLHF	TGTGCCAGCAGTTTTAGTAAGGGGCTGAATTCACCCCTCCACTTT
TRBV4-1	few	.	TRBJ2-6	CASSQVYRESGANVLTF	TGCGCCAGCAGCCAAGTATACAGGGAAAGTGGGGCCAACGTCCTGACTTTC
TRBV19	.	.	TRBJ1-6	CASSRTARGSPLHF	TGTGCCAGTAGTAGAACCGCCAGGGGTTCACCCCTCCACTTT
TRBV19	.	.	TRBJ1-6	CASSISGSPLHF	TGTGCCAGTAGTATCAGCGGTTCACCCCTCCACTTT
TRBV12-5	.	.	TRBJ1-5	CASGPSGGQPQHF	TGTGCTAGTGGCCCCTCGGGGGGTCAGCCCCAGCATTTT
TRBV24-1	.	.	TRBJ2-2	CATSESDKEVSGELFF	TGTGCCACCAGTGAATCAGACAAGGAAGTCTCCGGGGAGCTGTTTTTT
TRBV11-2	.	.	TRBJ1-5	CASSPGSGRDQPQHF	TGTGCCAGCAGCCCCGGGTCAGGGCGGGATCAGCCCCAGCATTTT
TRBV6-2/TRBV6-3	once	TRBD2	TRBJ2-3	CASSLASGGFTDTQYF	TGTGCCAGCAGTTTAGCTAGCGGGGGGTTCACAGATACGCAGTATTTT
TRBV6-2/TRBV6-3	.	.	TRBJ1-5	CASSYSFQPQHF	TGTGCCAGCAGTTACTCGTTTCAGCCCCAGCATTTT
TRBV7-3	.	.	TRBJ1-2	CASSPRPGSDYGYTF	TGTGCCAGCAGCCCTAGGCCAGGGTCGGACTATGGCTACACCTTC
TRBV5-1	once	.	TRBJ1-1	CASSLAGVDTEAFF	TGCGCCAGCAGCTTGGCAGGGGTTGACACTGAAGCTTTCTTT
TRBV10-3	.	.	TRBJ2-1	CAISERDSYNEQFF	TGTGCCATCAGTGAGCGGGACTCCTACAATGAGCAGTTCTTC
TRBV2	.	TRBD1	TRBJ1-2	CASSETGQPYGYTF	TGTGCCAGCAGTGAGACGGGACAGCCCTATGGCTACACCTTC
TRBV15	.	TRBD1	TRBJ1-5	CATSTWTGGNQPQHF	TGTGCCACCAGCACCTGGACAGGCGGCAATCAGCCCCAGCATTTT
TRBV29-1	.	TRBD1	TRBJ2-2	CSPGTANTGELFF	TGCAGCCCCGGGACAGCGAACACCGGGGAGCTGTTTTTT
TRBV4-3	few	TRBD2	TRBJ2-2	CASSQDLSGGDIGELFF	TGCGCCAGCAGCCAAGATTTGAGCGGGGGAGATATCGGGGAGCTGTTTTTT
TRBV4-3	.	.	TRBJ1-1	CASSQDPNRVTEAFF	TGCGCCAGCAGCCAAGATCCCAACAGGGTAACCGAAGCTTTCTTT
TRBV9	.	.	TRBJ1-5	CASSATGHRNQPQHF	TGTGCCAGCAGCGCAACGGGACACCGAAATCAGCCCCAGCATTTT
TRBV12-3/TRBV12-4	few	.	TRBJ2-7	CASSPYLGEQYF	TGTGCCAGCAGTCCCTACCTAGGGGAGCAGTACTTC
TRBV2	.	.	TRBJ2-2	CASRDSPNTGELFF	TGTGCCAGCAGGGACTCACCGAACACCGGGGAGCTGTTTTTT
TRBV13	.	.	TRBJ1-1	CASSSPRGGRASAFF	TGTGCCAGCAGCTCCCCGAGGGGGGGCAGAGCGTCCGCTTTCTTT
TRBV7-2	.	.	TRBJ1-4	CASSLAGGTNEKLFF	TGTGCCAGCAGCTTAGCGGGCGGGACTAATGAAAAACTGTTTTTT
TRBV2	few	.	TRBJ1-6	CASSYPPSAYNSPLHF	TGTGCCAGCAGTTATCCCCCCAGTGCCTATAATTCACCCCTCCACTTT